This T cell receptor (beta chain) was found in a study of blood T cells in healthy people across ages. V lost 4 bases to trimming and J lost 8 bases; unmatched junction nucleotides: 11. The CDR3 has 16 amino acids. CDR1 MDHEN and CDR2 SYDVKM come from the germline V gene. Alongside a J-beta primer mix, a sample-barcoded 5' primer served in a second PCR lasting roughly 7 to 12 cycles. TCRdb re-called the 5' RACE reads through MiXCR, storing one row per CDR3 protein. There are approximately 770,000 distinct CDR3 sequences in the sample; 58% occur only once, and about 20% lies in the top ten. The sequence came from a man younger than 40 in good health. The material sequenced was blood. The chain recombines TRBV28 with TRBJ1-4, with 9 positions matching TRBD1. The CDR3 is CASSSSGGTGREKLFF. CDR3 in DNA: TGTGCCAGCAGTTCCTCCGGGGGGACAGGGAGAGAAAAACTGTTTTTT.